This T cell receptor beta chain is drawn from a study of cytomegalovirus exposure and HLA in healthy donors. The CDR3 is made up of 16 amino acids. Germline V gene sequence: CDR1 SNHLY, CDR2 FYNNEI. V shed 2 bases and J shed 6 bases, with 17 bases lying between them. TCRdb's table, derived via immunoSEQ multiplex PCR, lists solely in-frame clones and lacks some. The table lists 190,000 or so clones, around 81% of them singletons. Sequenced: PBMCs. The chain links TRBV2 to TRBJ2-1; no clear D gene. The receptor was isolated from a woman in her late teens or twenties in good health and CMV-seropositive. DNA for the CDR3: TGTGCCAGCAGTGAAACGTCCGACCCCGGGTCCAATGAGCAGTTCTTC. Its translation is CASSETSDPGSNEQFF. Supplemented by reference TRBV2 and TRBJ2-1, the full variable domain reads EPEVTQTPSHQVTQMGQEVILRCVPISNHLYFYWYRQILGQKVEFLVSFYNNEISEKSEIFDDQFSVERPDGSNFTLKIRSTKLEDSAMYFCASSETSDPGSNEQFFGPGTRLTVL.